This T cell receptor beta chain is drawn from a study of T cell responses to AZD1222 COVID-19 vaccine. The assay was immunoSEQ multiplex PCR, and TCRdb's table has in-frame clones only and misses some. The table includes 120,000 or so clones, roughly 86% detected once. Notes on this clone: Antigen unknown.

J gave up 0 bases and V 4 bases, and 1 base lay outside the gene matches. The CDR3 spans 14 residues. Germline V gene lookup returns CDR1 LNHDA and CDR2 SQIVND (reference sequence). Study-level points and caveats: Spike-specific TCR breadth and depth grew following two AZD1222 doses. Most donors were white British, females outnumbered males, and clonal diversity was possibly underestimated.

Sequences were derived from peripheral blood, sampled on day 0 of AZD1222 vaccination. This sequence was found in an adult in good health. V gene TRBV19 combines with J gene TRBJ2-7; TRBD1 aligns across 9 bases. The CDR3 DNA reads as TGTGCCAGTAGTAAGGACAGGGGCTCCTACGAGCAGTACTTC. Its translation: CASSKDRGSYEQYF. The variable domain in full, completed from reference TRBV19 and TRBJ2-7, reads DGGITQSPKYLFRKEGQNVTLSCEQNLNHDAMYWYRQDPGQGLRLIYYSQIVNDFQKGDIAEGYSVSREKKESFPLTVTSAQKNPTAFYLCASSKDRGSYEQYFGPGTRLTVT.